The 17 T cell receptor beta chains presented below share a single source sample, sequenced in a study of cytomegalovirus exposure and HLA in healthy donors. PCR primers comprised 60 Vbeta and 13 Jbeta primers. TCRdb's table, derived via immunoSEQ multiplex PCR, lists solely in-frame clones and lacks some. The sample includes 95,000 to 150,000 clones, roughly 17% seen only once; the top ten take around 2.6%. Sequencing used PBMCs. These receptors came from a female donor in good health and CMV-seropositive.

This clone was seen a few times. The CDR3 is CASSQEPGLAGESYF. The CDR3 DNA reads TGCGCCAGCAGCCAAGAACCTGGACTAGCGGGTGAATCTTATTTT. V and J are TRBV4-1 and TRBJ2-3, with 11 positions matching TRBD2. This CDR3 spans 15 amino acids. Germline V CDR1 and CDR2: MGHRA, YSYEKL. V gave up 0 bases and J gave up 15 bases; unmatched junction bases: 11.

This clone was picked up one time. The V and J genes are TRBV19 and TRBJ2-6, with D hard to call. V gave up 4 bases and J gave up 0 bases, with 10 bases separating them. The CDR3 extends over 16 amino acids. Germline V lookup: CDR1 LNHDA, CDR2 SQIVND (reference sequence). The CDR3 reads CASSTFRFSGANVLTF. The CDR3 DNA reads as TGTGCCAGTAGTACCTTCAGATTCTCTGGGGCCAACGTCCTGACTTTC.

The chain carries TRBV5-1 and TRBJ2-3, with 15 bases aligning to TRBD2. Germline lookup yields CDR1 SGHRS and CDR2 YFSETQ. The CDR3 runs 15 residues. Trimming at V came to 4 bases and at J to 6 bases, leaving 3 bases not matched to a gene. Here the CDR3 DNA reads TGCGCCAGCAGCCCCGGGACTAGCGGGAGGGATACGCAGTATTTT. This codes for CASSPGTSGRDTQYF.

This clone appeared a few times. The CDR3 sequence is CASSSDSGSYAEQYF. In DNA, the CDR3 is TGCGCCAGCAGCTCGGATAGCGGGAGTTATGCCGAGCAGTACTTC. The chain combines TRBV5-1 with TRBJ2-7; TRBD2 matches 9 bases. The CDR3 consists of 15 residues. In germline, CDR1 is SGHRS, CDR2 YFSETQ. V was pared by 3 bases and J by 6 bases, with 10 bases of the junction left unmatched.

The chain combines TRBV6-5 with TRBJ2-1, with TRBD2 matching 10 bases. This CDR3 contains 15 residues. V lost 6 bases and J lost 5; bases outside the gene matches: 7. The germline gives CDR1 MNHEY, CDR2 SVGAGI. CDR3 nucleotides: TGTGCCAGCAGCCTCTATAGCGGGAGGAACAATGAGCAGTTCTTC. Translation gives CASSLYSGRNNEQFF.

This clone was counted between two and nine times. CDR3 coding DNA: TGTGCCAGCAGCTCGAACGCGGGGGGATCAGCTTTCTTT. Residues: CASSSNAGGSAFF. The chain uses TRBV7-2 and TRBJ1-1; possibly TRBD1 for D (5 bases). The V end lost 4 bases, the J end lost 10 bases, and 16 bases lay between the germline ends. Per germline, CDR1 SGHTA and CDR2 FQGNSA. The CDR3 is 13 residues long.

The chain has TRBV4-3 and TRBJ2-4, with a possible D match to TRBD2 (7 bases). The germline V and J ends were trimmed by 0 bases and 9 bases, with 27 bases remaining between them. The CDR3 covers 19 residues. Germline assignment: CDR1 LGHNA and CDR2 YSLEER. The CDR3 DNA reads TGCGCCAGCAGCCAAGACTGGAGGGGGAAACAGCGGGGCATAGGCATTCAGTACTTC. It codes for CASSQDWRGKQRGIGIQYF.

The CDR3 reads CASSFCSCTDTQYF. CDR3 DNA sequence: TGTGCCAGCAGCTTTTGTAGTTGCACAGATACGCAGTATTTT. The rearrangement uses TRBV12-1 and TRBJ2-3; the table's D call of TRBD2 was not tested on the DNA. TRBV12-1 is listed as a pseudogene. The CDR3 totals 14 residues.

The chain carries TRBV29-1 and TRBJ2-5; a possible D gene is TRBD2 (5 bases). CDR1 is SQVTM and CDR2 is ANQGSEA in the germline V gene. The CDR3 consists of 12 residues. Trimming took 5 bases from V and 7 from J, leaving 14 bases between them. This chain's CDR3 is CSVSRPRGTQYF. The CDR3 DNA is TGCAGCGTTTCCAGGCCCCGGGGGACCCAGTACTTC. The full variable domain, completed using reference TRBV29-1 and TRBJ2-5, is SAVISQKPSRDICQRGTSLTIQCQVDSQVTMMFWYRQQPGQSLTLIATANQGSEATYESGFVIDKFPISRPNLTFSTLTVSNMSPEDSSIYLCSVSRPRGTQYFGPGTRLLVL.

This rearrangement joins TRBV11-2 to TRBJ2-7; 9 nucleotides align to TRBD1. After removal of 5 bases from V and 0 bases from J, the junction contained 5 bases not matched to a gene. The germline gives CDR1 SGHAT, CDR2 FQNNGV. This CDR3 is 15 amino acids long. CDR3 coding DNA: TGTGCCAGCAGCCACCCGACAGGGGGCTCCTACGAGCAGTACTTC. It is translated as CASSHPTGGSYEQYF.

The genes are TRBV7-2 and TRBJ2-2; D uncertain. Germline V CDR1 and CDR2: SGHTA, FQGNSA. Trimming pared 0 bases from V and 3 bases from J, leaving 11 bases between. The CDR3 contains 16 residues. CDR3 coding DNA: TGTGCCAGCAGCTTAGCGTTTGCGAGTTACACCGGGGAGCTGTTTTTT. It is translated as CASSLAFASYTGELFF.

The V and J genes are TRBV6-4 and TRBJ2-1; TRBD2 matches at 7 bases. In germline, CDR1 is MRHNA, CDR2 SNTAGT. The CDR3 contains 14 residues. Trimming took 3 bases from V and 11 from J; bases not matched to a gene: 10. The CDR3 protein is CASSERDYYPKQFF. The CDR3 coding sequence is TGTGCCAGCAGTGAACGGGACTATTACCCCAAGCAGTTCTTC.

A few counts support this clone. This chain links TRBV27 with TRBJ2-1, with D unresolved. The CDR3 totals 13 residues. V was cut by 10 bases and J by 2 bases, with 12 bases left in between. Germline CDR1 reads MNHEY; CDR2 reads SMNVEV (reference sequence). In nucleotides, the CDR3 is TGTGCCATCGCCCGTAGCCCCTACAATGAGCAGTTCTTC. Protein product: CAIARSPYNEQFF.

The V gene is TRBV19, the J gene TRBJ2-1, with TRBD2 identical over 12 bases. The CDR3 totals 17 residues. The V gene's germline CDR1 is LNHDA and CDR2 SQIVND (reference sequence). Losses at the gene ends were 4 bases for V and 8 bases for J; bases not matched to a gene: 12. The CDR3 coding sequence is TGTGCCAGTAGTACCCCGTTAACTAGCGGGAGGATCTATGAGCAGTTCTTC. It yields the protein CASSTPLTSGRIYEQFF.

The rearrangement joins TRBV5-1 to TRBJ1-5; the match to TRBD1 covers 9 bases. The CDR3 is 14 residues long. Germline V gene lookup returns CDR1 SGHRS and CDR2 YFSETQ. V shed 4 bases and J 4 bases; nucleotides not matched to a gene: 3. As DNA, the CDR3 is TGCGCCAGCAGCACAGGGACAGGGAATCAGCCCCAGCATTTT. It translates to CASSTGTGNQPQHF.

The table lists this clone with a few counts. The chain combines TRBV19 with TRBJ1-2; 8 bases agree with TRBD1. The CDR3 spans 15 residues. V shed 5 bases, J shed 1 base, and the junction held 6 bases outside the gene matches. CDR1 is LNHDA and CDR2 is SQIVND in the germline V gene (reference sequence). CDR3 coding DNA: TGTGCCAGTAGTGAAAGGACAGGGATTAACTATGGCTACACCTTC. Residues: CASSERTGINYGYTF.

This chain connects TRBV29-1 to TRBJ2-3, with 12 bases fitting TRBD2. The germline CDR1 and CDR2 sequences are SQVTM and ANQGSEA. Losses at the gene ends were 4 bases for V and 0 bases for J; bases not matched to a gene: 2. The CDR3 loop spans 15 amino acids. CDR3 nucleotide sequence: TGCAGCGTTGTACTAGCGGGGGGAAGCACAGATACGCAGTATTTT. Its protein product is CSVVLAGGSTDTQYF.